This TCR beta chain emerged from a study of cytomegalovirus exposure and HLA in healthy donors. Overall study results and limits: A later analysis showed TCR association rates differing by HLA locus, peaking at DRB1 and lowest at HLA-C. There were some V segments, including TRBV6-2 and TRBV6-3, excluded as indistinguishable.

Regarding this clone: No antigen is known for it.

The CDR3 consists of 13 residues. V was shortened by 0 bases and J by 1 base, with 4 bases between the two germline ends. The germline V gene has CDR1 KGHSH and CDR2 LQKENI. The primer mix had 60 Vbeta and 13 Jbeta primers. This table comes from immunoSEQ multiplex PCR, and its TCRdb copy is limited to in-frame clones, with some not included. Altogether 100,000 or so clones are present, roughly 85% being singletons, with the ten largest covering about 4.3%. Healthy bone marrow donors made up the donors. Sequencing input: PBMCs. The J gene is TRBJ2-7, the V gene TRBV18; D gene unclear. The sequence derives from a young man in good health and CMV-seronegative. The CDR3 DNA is TGTGCCAGCTCACCACCCGTGTCCTACGAGCAGTACTTC. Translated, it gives CASSPPVSYEQYF.